The clone carrying this T cell receptor beta chain was observed a handful of times. The data are from a study of T cell responses to AZD1222 COVID-19 vaccine. The CDR3 length is 16 residues. Trimming cost V 5 bases and J 3 bases; bases outside gene matches: 8. Per germline, CDR1 MDHEN and CDR2 SYDVKM. Repertoires were generated with immunoSEQ multiplex PCR, while TCRdb's copy carries only in-frame clones and drops some. The data show more than 150,000 clones, approximately 90% seen once. Here the sequenced sample was peripheral blood, taken 28 days after the second AZD1222 dose. The chain joins TRBV28 to TRBJ2-3, with 10 bases matching TRBD2. This receptor was obtained from an adult who received the AZD1222 COVID-19 vaccine. As DNA, the CDR3 is TGTGCCAGCAGTCGGGCTAGCGGGAGAGGAACAGATACGCAGTATTTT. Its translation is CASSRASGRGTDTQYF.